This T cell receptor (beta chain) stems from a study of T cells in Graves' hyperthyroidism and ophthalmopathy. Study information: Pretreatment peripheral blood was obtained at initial diagnosis. Study results and caveats: The model's output predicted ophthalmopathy at a median of 6.5 months prior to onset. Researchers found most expanded thyroid clonotypes above 0.001 in blood as well.

Germline V gene sequence: CDR1 SGHDN, CDR2 FVKESK. V was clipped by 1 base and J by 5 bases; unmatched bases: 4. This CDR3 has 14 amino acids. PBMCs were derived from roughly 10 ml fresh peripheral blood. This clonotype was seen a few times. Its matching antigen is unknown. Amplified regions were TCR beta CDR3 sequences from RNA transcripts. The HTBI primer set drove a first-round RT-PCR of the TCR CDR3. One entry per CDR3 protein results from TCRdb running MiXCR on the multiplex PCR reads. The sample includes fewer than 400,000 distinct CDR3 sequences, around 15% seen only once; the top ten take over 25%.

This receptor was identified in a middle-aged man with Graves' ophthalmopathy. The sequencing input was blood. This sequence joins TRBV14 and TRBJ1-2; 7 nucleotides agree with TRBD1. The DNA of the CDR3 is TGTGCCAGCAGCCAAGCGGGCAGGGGGTATGGCTACACCTTC. Translated, it gives CASSQAGRGYGYTF.